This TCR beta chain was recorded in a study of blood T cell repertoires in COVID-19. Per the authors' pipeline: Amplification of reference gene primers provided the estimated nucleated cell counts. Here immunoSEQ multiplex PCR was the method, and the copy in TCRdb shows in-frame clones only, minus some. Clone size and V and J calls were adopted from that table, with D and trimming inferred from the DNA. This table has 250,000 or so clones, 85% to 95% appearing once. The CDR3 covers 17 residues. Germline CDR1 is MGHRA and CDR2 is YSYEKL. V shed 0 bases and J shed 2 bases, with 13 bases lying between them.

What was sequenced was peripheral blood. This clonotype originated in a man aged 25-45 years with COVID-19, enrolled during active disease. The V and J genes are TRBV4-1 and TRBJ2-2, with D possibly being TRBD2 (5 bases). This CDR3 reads CASSQEGRRQNTGELFF. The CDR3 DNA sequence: TGCGCCAGCAGCCAAGAGGGCCGGAGGCAAAACACCGGGGAGCTGTTTTTT.